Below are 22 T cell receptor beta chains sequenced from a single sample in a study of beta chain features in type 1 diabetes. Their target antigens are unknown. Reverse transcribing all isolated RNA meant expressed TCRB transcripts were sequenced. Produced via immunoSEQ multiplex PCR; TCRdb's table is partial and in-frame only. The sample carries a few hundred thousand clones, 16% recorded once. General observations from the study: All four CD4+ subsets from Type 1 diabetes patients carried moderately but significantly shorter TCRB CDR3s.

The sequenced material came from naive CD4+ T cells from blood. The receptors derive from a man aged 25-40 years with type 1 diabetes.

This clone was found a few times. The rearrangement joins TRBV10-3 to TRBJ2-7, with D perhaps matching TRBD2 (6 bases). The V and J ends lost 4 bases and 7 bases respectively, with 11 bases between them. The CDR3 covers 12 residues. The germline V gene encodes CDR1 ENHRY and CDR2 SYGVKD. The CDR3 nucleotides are TGTGCCATCAGTGCGTCGGGGGATGAGCAGTACTTC. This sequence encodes CAISASGDEQYF.

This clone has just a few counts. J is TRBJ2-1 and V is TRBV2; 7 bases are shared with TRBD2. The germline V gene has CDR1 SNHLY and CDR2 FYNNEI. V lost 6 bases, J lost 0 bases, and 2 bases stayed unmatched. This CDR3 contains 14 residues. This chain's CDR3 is CASSLADSYNEQFF. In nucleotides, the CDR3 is TGTGCCAGCAGCCTAGCGGACTCCTACAATGAGCAGTTCTTC. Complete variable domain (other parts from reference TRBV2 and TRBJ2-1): EPEVTQTPSHQVTQMGQEVILRCVPISNHLYFYWYRQILGQKVEFLVSFYNNEISEKSEIFDDQFSVERPDGSNFTLKIRSTKLEDSAMYFCASSLADSYNEQFFGPGTRLTVL.

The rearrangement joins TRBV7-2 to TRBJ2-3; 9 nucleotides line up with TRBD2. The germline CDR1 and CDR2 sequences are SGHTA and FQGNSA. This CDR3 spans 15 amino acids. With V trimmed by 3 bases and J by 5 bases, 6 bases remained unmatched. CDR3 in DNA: TGTGCCAGCAGCTTCGGCGGGAGGGGAGGAGATACGCAGTATTTT. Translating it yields CASSFGGRGGDTQYF.

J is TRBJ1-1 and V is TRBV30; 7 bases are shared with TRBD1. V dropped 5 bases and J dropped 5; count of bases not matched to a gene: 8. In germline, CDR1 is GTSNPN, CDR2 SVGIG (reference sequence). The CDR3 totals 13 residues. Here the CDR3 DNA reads TGTGCCTGGGGACAGGACCGGGAGACTGAAGCTTTCTTT. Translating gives CAWGQDRETEAFF. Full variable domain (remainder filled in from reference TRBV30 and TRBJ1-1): SQTIHQWPATLVQPVGSPLSLECTVEGTSNPNLYWYRQAAGRGLQLLFYSVGIGQISSEVPQNLSASRPQDRQFILSSKKLLLSDSGFYLCAWGQDRETEAFFGQGTRLTVV.

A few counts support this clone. The CDR3 DNA follows: TGCGCCAGCAGCTTCGGTGCAGTCTCCTACAATGAGCAGTTCTTC. It translates to CASSFGAVSYNEQFF. The chain employs TRBV5-1 and TRBJ2-1, with D hard to call. Germline CDR1 and CDR2: SGHRS and YFSETQ. Trimming pared 2 bases from V and 0 bases from J, leaving 9 bases between. The CDR3 is made up of 15 amino acids.

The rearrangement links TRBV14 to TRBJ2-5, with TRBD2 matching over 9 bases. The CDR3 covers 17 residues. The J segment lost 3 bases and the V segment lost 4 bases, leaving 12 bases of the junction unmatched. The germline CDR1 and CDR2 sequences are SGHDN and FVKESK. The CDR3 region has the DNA TGTGCCAGCAGCCCCCGTAGGGATAGCGGGAGTAAAGAGACCCAGTACTTC. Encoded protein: CASSPRRDSGSKETQYF.

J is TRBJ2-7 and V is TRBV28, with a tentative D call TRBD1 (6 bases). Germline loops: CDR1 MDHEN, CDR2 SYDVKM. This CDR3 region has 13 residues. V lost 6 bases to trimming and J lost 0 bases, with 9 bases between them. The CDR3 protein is CASRGAPSYEQYF. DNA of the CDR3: TGTGCCAGCAGGGGGGCGCCCTCCTACGAGCAGTACTTC.

Here the CDR3 reads CASSIQGTDTQYF. The CDR3, as DNA: TGTGCCAGTAGTATACAGGGGACAGATACGCAGTATTTT. This chain joins TRBV19 and TRBJ2-3; D is possibly TRBD1 (6 bases). Trimming took 2 bases from V and 3 from J, leaving 6 bases between them. The CDR3 has 13 residues. Germline CDR1 and CDR2: LNHDA and SQIVND (reference sequence).

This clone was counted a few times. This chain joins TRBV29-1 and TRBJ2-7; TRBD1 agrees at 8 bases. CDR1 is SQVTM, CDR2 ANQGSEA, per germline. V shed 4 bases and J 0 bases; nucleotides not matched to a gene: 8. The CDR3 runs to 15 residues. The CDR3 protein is CSVAFGQGSSYEQYF. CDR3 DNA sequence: TGCAGCGTTGCTTTCGGACAGGGTAGCTCCTACGAGCAGTACTTC.

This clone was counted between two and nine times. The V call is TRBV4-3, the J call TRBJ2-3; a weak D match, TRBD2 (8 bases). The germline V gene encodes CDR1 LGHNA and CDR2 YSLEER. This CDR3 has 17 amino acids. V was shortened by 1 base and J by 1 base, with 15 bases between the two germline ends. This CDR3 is CASSQAAGRGRTDTQYF. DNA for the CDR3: TGCGCCAGCAGCCAAGCGGCCGGGAGGGGGCGCACAGATACGCAGTATTTT.

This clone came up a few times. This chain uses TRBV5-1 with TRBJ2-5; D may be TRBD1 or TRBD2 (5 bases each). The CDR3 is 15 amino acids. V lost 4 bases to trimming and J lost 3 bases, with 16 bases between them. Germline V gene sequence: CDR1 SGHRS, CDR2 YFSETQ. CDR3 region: CASSPLPGRKETQYF. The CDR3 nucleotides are TGCGCCAGCAGCCCCCTGCCGGGACGAAAAGAGACCCAGTACTTC.

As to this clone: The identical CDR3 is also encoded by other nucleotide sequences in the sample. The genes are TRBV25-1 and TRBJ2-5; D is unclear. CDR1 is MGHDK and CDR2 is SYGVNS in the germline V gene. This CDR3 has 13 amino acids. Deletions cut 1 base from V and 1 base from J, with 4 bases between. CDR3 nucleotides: TGTGCCAGCAGTGAATCGGGCCAAGAGACCCAGTACTTC. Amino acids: CASSESGQETQYF.

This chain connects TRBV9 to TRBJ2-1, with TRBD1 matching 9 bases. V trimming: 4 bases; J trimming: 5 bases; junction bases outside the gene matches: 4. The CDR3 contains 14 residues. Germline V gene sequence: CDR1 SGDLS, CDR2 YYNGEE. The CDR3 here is CASSPGQGNNEQFF. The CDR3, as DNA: TGTGCCAGCAGCCCCGGACAGGGGAACAATGAGCAGTTCTTC. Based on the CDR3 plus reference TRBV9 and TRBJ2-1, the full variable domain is DSGVTQTPKHLITATGQRVTLRCSPRSGDLSVYWYQQSLDQGLQFLIQYYNGEERAKGNILERFSAQQFPDLHSELNLSSLELGDSALYFCASSPGQGNNEQFFGPGTRLTVL.

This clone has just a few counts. CDR3 amino acids: CASSPRGEQFF. The CDR3 bases are TGTGCCAGCAGCCCTCGTGGTGAGCAGTTCTTC. The chain is built from TRBV7-8 and TRBJ2-1; no definite D call. With 5 bases removed from V and 9 bases from J, the gap between germline ends came to 8 bases. Germline lookup yields CDR1 SGHVS and CDR2 FQNEAQ. This CDR3 is built from 11 residues.

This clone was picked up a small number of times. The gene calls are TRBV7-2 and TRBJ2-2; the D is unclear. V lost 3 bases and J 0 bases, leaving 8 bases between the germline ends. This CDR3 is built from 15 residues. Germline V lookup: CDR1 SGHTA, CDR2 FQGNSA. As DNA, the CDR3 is TGTGCCAGCAGCTTCGTCGCCACGAACACCGGGGAGCTGTTTTTT. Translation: CASSFVATNTGELFF.

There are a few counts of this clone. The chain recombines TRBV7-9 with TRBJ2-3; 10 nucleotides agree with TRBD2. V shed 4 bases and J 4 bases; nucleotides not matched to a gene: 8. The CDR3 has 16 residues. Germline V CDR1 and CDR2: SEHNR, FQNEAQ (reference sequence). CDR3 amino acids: CASSYGAGGMADTQYF. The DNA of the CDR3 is TGTGCCAGCAGCTACGGAGCGGGAGGGATGGCAGATACGCAGTATTTT.

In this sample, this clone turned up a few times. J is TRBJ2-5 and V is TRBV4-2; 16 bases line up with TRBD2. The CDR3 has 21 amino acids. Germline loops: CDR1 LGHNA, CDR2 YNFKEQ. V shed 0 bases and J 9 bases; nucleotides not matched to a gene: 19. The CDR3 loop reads CASSQDVTGTSGRASVMAQYF. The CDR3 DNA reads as TGTGCCAGCAGCCAAGACGTGACCGGGACTAGCGGGAGGGCTTCGGTTATGGCCCAGTACTTC.

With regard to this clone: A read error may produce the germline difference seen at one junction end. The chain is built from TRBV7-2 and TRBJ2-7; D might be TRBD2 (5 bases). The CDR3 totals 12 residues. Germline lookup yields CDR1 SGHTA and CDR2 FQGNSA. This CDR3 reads CASSSDSNEQYF. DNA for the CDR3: TGTGCCAGCAGCTCGGACTCCAACGAGCAGTACTTC.

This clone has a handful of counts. The CDR3 coding sequence is TGCGCCAGCAGCCAAGATGTGGGCGATGAGCAGTTCTTC. Its protein is CASSQDVGDEQFF. This chain joins TRBV4-1 and TRBJ2-1; D is undetermined. The germline V gene encodes CDR1 MGHRA and CDR2 YSYEKL. The CDR3 length is 13 residues. V lost 0 bases, J lost 8 bases, and 8 bases lay in between.

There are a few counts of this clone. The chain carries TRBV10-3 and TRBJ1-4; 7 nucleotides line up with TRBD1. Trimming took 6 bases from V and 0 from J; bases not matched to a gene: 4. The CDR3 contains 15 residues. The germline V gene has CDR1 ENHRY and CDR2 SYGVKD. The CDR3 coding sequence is TGTGCCATCAGCGGGACAGATGCAACTAATGAAAAACTGTTTTTT. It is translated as CAISGTDATNEKLFF.

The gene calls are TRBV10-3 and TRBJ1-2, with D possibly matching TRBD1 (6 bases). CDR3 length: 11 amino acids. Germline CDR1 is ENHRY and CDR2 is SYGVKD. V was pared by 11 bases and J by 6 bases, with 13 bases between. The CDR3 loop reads CAVQGPHGYTF. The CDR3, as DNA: TGTGCCGTACAGGGTCCTCATGGCTACACCTTC.

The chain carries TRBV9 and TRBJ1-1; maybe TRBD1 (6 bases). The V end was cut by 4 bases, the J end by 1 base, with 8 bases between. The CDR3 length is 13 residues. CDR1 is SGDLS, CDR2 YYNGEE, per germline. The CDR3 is CASSTTGNTEAFF. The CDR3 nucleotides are TGTGCCAGCAGCACGACAGGGAACACTGAAGCTTTCTTT.